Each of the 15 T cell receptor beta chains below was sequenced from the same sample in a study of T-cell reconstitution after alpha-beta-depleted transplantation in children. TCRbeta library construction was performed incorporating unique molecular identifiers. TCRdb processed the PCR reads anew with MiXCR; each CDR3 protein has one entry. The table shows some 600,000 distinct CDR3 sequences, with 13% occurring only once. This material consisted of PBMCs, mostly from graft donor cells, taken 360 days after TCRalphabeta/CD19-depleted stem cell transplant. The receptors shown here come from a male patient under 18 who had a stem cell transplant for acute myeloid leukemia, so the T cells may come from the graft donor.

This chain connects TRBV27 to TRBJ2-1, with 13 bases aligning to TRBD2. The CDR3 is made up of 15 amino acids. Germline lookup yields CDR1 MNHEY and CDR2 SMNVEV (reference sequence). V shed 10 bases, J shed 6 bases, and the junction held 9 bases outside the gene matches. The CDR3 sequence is CATSSGTSGTNEQFF. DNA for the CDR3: TGTGCCACTTCCTCCGGGACTAGCGGGACCAATGAGCAGTTCTTC.

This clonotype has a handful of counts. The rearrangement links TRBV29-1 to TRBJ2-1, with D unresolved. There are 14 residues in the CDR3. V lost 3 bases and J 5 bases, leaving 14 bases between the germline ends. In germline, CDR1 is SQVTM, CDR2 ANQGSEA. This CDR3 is CSVDPSLDHNEQFF. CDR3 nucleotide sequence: TGCAGCGTTGATCCCTCGCTAGACCACAATGAGCAGTTCTTC.

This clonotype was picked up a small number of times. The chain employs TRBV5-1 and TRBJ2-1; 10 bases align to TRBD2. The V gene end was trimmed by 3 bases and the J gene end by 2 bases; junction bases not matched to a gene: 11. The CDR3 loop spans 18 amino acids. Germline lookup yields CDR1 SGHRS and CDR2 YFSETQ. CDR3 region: CASSWGPLAGEAYNEQFF. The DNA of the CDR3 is TGCGCCAGCAGCTGGGGACCTCTAGCGGGAGAAGCCTACAATGAGCAGTTCTTC.

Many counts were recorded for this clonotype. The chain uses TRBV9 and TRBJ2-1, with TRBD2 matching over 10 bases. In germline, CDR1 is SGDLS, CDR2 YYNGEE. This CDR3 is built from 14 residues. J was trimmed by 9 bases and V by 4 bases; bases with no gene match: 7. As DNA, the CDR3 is TGTGCCAGCAGCTATAGCGGGAGGATCGGTGAGCAGTTCTTC. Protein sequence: CASSYSGRIGEQFF.

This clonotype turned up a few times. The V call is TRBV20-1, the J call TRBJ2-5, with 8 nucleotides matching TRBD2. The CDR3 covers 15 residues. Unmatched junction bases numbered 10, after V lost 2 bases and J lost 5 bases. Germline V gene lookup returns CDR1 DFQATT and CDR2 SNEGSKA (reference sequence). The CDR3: CSARTQIAGFETQYF. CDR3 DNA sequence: TGCAGTGCTAGAACCCAAATAGCGGGATTTGAGACCCAGTACTTC.

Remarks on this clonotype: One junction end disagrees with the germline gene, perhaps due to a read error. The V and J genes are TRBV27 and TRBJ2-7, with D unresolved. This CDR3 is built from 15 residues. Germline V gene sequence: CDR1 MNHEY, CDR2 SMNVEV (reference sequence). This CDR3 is CASSLISARWYEHYF. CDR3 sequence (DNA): TGTGCCAGCAGTTTAATTAGTGCCAGGTGGTACGAGCACTACTTC.

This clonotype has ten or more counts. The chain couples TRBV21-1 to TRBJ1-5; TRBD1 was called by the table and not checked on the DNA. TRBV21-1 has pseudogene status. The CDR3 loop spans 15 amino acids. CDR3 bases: TGTGCCAGCAGCTGCCACAGGGTAGTCGATCAGCCCCAGCATTTT. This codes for CASSCHRVVDQPQHF.

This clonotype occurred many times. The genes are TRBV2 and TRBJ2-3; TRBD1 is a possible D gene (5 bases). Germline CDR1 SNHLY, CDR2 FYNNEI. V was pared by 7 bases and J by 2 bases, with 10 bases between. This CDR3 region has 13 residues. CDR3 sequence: CASTVGHTDTQYF. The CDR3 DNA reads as TGTGCCAGCACGGTCGGACACACAGATACGCAGTATTTT.

The CDR3 DNA is TGTGCCAGCAGTTTCCTGGACAGGGCCGATCAGCCCCAGCATTTT. Its translation: CASSFLDRADQPQHF. The V gene is TRBV28, the J gene TRBJ1-5; TRBD1 matches at 8 bases. The V gene end was trimmed by 3 bases and the J gene end by 5 bases; junction bases not matched to a gene: 6. This CDR3 has 15 residues. Germline CDR1 and CDR2: MDHEN and SYDVKM.

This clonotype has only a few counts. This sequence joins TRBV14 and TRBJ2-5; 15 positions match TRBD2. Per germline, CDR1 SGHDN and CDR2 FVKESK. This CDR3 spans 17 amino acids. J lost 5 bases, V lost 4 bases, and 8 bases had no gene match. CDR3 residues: CASSPGGTSGRRETQYF. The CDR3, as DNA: TGTGCCAGCAGCCCAGGCGGGACTAGCGGGAGGCGGGAGACCCAGTACTTC.

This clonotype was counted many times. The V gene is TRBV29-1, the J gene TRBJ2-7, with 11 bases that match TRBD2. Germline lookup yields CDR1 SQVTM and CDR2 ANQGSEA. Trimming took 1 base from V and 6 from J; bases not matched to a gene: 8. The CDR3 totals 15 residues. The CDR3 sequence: CSVEAWPSGRSEQYF. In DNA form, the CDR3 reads TGCAGCGTTGAAGCGTGGCCTAGCGGGAGGAGCGAGCAGTACTTC.

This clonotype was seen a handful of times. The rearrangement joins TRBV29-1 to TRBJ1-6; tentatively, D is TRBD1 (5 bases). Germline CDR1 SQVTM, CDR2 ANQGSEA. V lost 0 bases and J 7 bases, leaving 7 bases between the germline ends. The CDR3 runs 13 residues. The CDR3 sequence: CSVEDRQNSPLHF. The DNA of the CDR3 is TGCAGCGTTGAAGACAGACAGAATTCACCCCTCCACTTT.

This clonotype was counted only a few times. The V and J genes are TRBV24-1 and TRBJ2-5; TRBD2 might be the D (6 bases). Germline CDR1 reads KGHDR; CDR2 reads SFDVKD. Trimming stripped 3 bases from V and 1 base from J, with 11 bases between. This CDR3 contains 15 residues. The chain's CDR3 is CATSDRRGLQETQYF. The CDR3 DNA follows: TGTGCCACCAGTGATCGGAGGGGACTCCAAGAGACCCAGTACTTC.

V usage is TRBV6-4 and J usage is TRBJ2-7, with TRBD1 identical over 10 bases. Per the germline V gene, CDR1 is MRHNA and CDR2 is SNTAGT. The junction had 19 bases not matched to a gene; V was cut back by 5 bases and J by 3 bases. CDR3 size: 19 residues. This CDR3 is CASSTTTRDRGGFYYEQYF. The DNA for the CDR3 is TGTGCCAGCAGTACTACCACCCGGGACAGGGGTGGGTTCTACTACGAGCAGTACTTC.

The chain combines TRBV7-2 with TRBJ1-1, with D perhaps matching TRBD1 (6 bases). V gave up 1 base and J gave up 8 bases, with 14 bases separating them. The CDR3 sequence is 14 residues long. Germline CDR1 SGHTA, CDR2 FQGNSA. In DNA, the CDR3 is TGTGCCAGCAGCTTAGTTCTCCCTACAGGGGAAGCTTTCTTT. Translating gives CASSLVLPTGEAFF.